This TCR beta chain stems from a study of spatial heterogeneity in lung cancer. Study background: Raw reads contained each unique TCR and UMI combination more than ten times on average.

The CDR3 length is 13 residues. The ends were cut back, 2 bases at V and 0 bases at J, with 2 bases in the middle. Germline CDR1 and CDR2: MNHEY and SMNVEV (reference sequence). The sample's time point: sample taken at primary tumor resection. Whole RNA obtained from tumor, nontumor lung or frozen PBMC underwent sequencing without sorting. This clonotype ranks as large. Single TCR cDNA molecules each had their own unique molecular identifier. TCRdb used MiXCR to reprocess the 5' RACE reads, holding one entry per CDR3 protein. The repertoire has about 710 distinct CDR3 sequences, approximately 10% of them found once; the top ten carry 30% to 45%.

This clonotype was sampled from a male donor with early-stage non-small cell lung cancer. This material consisted of normal lung tissue next to the tumor, taken at surgery. The chain recombines TRBV27 with TRBJ2-1, with D unclear. This CDR3 is CASSLGSYNEQFF. In nucleotides, the CDR3 is TGTGCCAGCAGTTTAGGCTCCTACAATGAGCAGTTCTTC.